One and the same sample provided the 20 T cell receptor beta chains below, sequenced in a study of CXCR3-negative and CXCR3-positive naive CD8 T cells (dated by TCRdb to the late 2010s). Instrument on record: NextSeq 550. The Human TCR Profiling Kit (MiLaboratory) was used to make UMI-labeled 5' RACE TRB cDNA libraries. TCRdb reprocessed the reads, so every CDR3 protein sequence counts as one entry and DNA is not shown. Per the sample table, the count is about 8,000 distinct CDR3 sequences. The ten top clones hold 0.95% to 1.3% of the sample. Sequencing was carried out using naive CXCR3- CD8+ T cells from blood. The cell subset or site label, as the study defines it: CD45RO-CCR7+CD27+CD95- naive CD8+ T cells lacking CXCR3 (TNR3-). Receptors originate from a human donor in good health. Some clones in this sample may be carry-over from other donors' samples.

V usage is TRBV5-5 and J usage is TRBJ1-2; TCRdb outputs TRBD1, but without DNA this stays unchecked. CDR1 and CDR2 (germline): SGHKS, YYEKEE (reference sequence). This CDR3 spans 15 amino acids. CDR3 sequence reads: CASSLILQGANGYTF.

The V gene is TRBV12-3 or TRBV12-4, the J gene TRBJ2-1; TCRdb indicates TRBD2, and absent DNA this call remains unverified. The CDR3 loop spans 16 amino acids. CDR3 sequence: CASSLTSGWETNEQFF.

This chain uses TRBV7-2 with TRBJ2-4; TCRdb indicates TRBD2, and absent DNA this call remains unverified. The CDR3 is 19 amino acids. Per the germline V gene, CDR1 is SGHTA and CDR2 is FQGNSA. The CDR3 region is CASSSARLAGVGAKNIQYF.

Its frequency marks this clonotype as medium-sized. The rearrangement uses TRBV12-3 or TRBV12-4 and TRBJ1-2. The CDR3 has 14 residues. CDR3 sequence reads: CASSETTDNYGYTF.

This clonotype is deemed medium-sized (0.01 to 0.1%) by its frequency. CDR3 residues: CSVEGLRREQFF. The rearrangement uses TRBV29-1 and TRBJ2-1; TCRdb selects TRBD2, and the lack of DNA leaves this call unchecked. Germline CDR1 is SQVTM and CDR2 is ANQGSEA. CDR3 length equals 12 residues.

This clonotype is called medium-sized based on its frequency. This chain's CDR3 is CASSVTGMNTEAFF. This chain connects TRBV10-2 to TRBJ1-1; lacking DNA, the TRBD1 call made by TCRdb goes unchecked. Germline V CDR1 and CDR2: WSHSY, SAAADI. The CDR3 spans 14 residues.

The chain links TRBV19 to TRBJ2-3; the TRBD2 assignment by TCRdb is unverifiable without DNA. The CDR3 is 16 amino acids. In germline, CDR1 is LNHDA, CDR2 SQIVND (reference sequence). The CDR3 spells CASNPPGLVKIDTQYF.

The chain has TRBV2 and TRBJ2-6. Germline loops: CDR1 SNHLY, CDR2 FYNNEI. The CDR3 loop spans 16 amino acids. This CDR3 is CASSDFGVYGANVLTF. Complete variable domain (other parts from reference TRBV2 and TRBJ2-6): EPEVTQTPSHQVTQMGQEVILRCVPISNHLYFYWYRQILGQKVEFLVSFYNNEISEKSEIFDDQFSVERPDGSNFTLKIRSTKLEDSAMYFCASSDFGVYGANVLTFGAGSRLTVL.

The chain is built from TRBV7-6 and TRBJ2-5; TCRdb indicates TRBD1, and absent DNA this call remains unverified. Germline assignment: CDR1 SGHVS and CDR2 FNYEAQ. This CDR3 is built from 15 residues. CDR3 amino acids: CASSWTLRGRETQYF.

This clonotype ranks as medium-sized in terms of frequency. The chain links TRBV6-6 to TRBJ2-4; the D call of TRBD2 rests on TCRdb alone, since no DNA is present to check it. From germline, CDR1 is MNHNY and CDR2 SVGAGI (reference sequence). The CDR3 contains 16 residues. CDR3 protein: CASSYVLAGDKNIQYF.

The chain joins TRBV29-1 to TRBJ1-1; TCRdb's D call, TRBD1, is unchecked because there is no DNA. CDR1 and CDR2 from the germline V gene are SQVTM and ANQGSEA. This CDR3 spans 13 amino acids. The CDR3 region is CSGFPGHDTEAFF.

Its frequency marks this clonotype as medium-sized. The CDR3 spells CASLGTSDYTGELFF. The chain is built from TRBV2 and TRBJ2-2; TCRdb's D call, TRBD2, is unchecked because there is no DNA. Germline lookup yields CDR1 SNHLY and CDR2 FYNNEI. The CDR3 covers 15 residues.

This chain connects TRBV19 to TRBJ2-1. The CDR3 has 14 amino acids. CDR1 is LNHDA and CDR2 is SQIVND in the germline V gene (reference sequence). The CDR3 here is CASSFSDGYNEQFF.

Judged by frequency, this clonotype is medium-sized. This rearrangement joins TRBV20-1 to TRBJ2-1. The CDR3 loop spans 12 amino acids. The germline V gene encodes CDR1 DFQATT and CDR2 SNEGSKA (reference sequence). CDR3 region: CSARDLSSGQFF.

The chain combines TRBV5-1 with TRBJ2-1; TCRdb's D call, TRBD2, is unchecked because there is no DNA. This CDR3 is 16 amino acids long. Germline lookup yields CDR1 SGHRS and CDR2 YFSETQ. The CDR3 is CASSLGTSGLPNEQFF. Full variable domain (rest looked up from reference TRBV5-1 and TRBJ2-1): KAGVTQTPRYLIKTRGQQVTLSCSPISGHRSVSWYQQTPGQGLQFLFEYFSETQRNKGNFPGRFSGRQFSNSRSEMNVSTLELGDSALYLCASSLGTSGLPNEQFFGPGTRLTVL.

This chain uses TRBV29-1 with TRBJ2-1; the D call from TCRdb, TRBD2, cannot be confirmed without DNA. CDR1 is SQVTM and CDR2 is ANQGSEA in the germline V gene. The CDR3 extends over 17 amino acids. The CDR3 here is CSVEDPERSGSWNEQFF.

The CDR3 reads CASAGSPTPEQYF. The V gene is TRBV7-9, the J gene TRBJ2-7; no DNA is available, so the TRBD2 call from TCRdb remains unchecked. The CDR3 runs to 13 residues. Germline lookup yields CDR1 SEHNR and CDR2 FQNEAQ (reference sequence).

The rearrangement joins TRBV19 to TRBJ2-5; TCRdb designates TRBD2, a call that cannot be tested without DNA. Germline V CDR1 and CDR2: LNHDA, SQIVND (reference sequence). The CDR3 runs 17 residues. Here the CDR3 reads CASSPSAGRRSQETQYF. Variable domain in full (rest from reference TRBV19 and TRBJ2-5): DGGITQSPKYLFRKEGQNVTLSCEQNLNHDAMYWYRQDPGQGLRLIYYSQIVNDFQKGDIAEGYSVSREKKESFPLTVTSAQKNPTAFYLCASSPSAGRRSQETQYFGPGTRLLVL.

The chain has TRBV28 and TRBJ2-5; TCRdb selects TRBD1, and the lack of DNA leaves this call unchecked. This CDR3 has 14 amino acids. CDR1 MDHEN and CDR2 SYDVKM come from the germline V gene. The CDR3 sequence: CASLPAYDSETQYF. Filled out from reference TRBV28 and TRBJ2-5, the complete variable domain reads DVKVTQSSRYLVKRTGEKVFLECVQDMDHENMFWYRQDPGLGLRLIYFSYDVKMKEKGDIPEGYSVSREKKERFSLILESASTNQTSMYLCASLPAYDSETQYFGPGTRLLVL.

By frequency, this clonotype is medium-sized (0.01 to 0.1%). This chain uses TRBV4-1 with TRBJ1-1; lacking DNA, the TRBD1 call made by TCRdb goes unchecked. This CDR3 is 15 amino acids long. Germline CDR1 MGHRA, CDR2 YSYEKL. CDR3 sequence: CASSQDPGESTEAFF.